The 13 T cell receptor beta chains below were found in one sample sequenced in a study of cytomegalovirus exposure and HLA in healthy donors. The data were produced by immunoSEQ multiplex PCR, yet TCRdb's version contains in-frame clones alone and is incomplete. This table has 300,000 to 400,000 clones, roughly 87% appearing once. Sequencing used PBMCs. The source of these receptors is a man aged 25-45 years in good health and CMV-seronegative.

The rearrangement uses TRBV6-1 and TRBJ2-7, with TRBD1 as a possible D gene (7 bases). The CDR3 has 13 amino acids. Deletions cut 4 bases from V and 4 bases from J, with 11 bases between. Germline V gives CDR1 MNHNS, CDR2 SASEGT. The CDR3 coding sequence is TGTGCCAGCAGTGGACAGGGACTGTACGAGCAGTACTTC. Translation: CASSGQGLYEQYF.

This sequence joins TRBV19 and TRBJ1-1; 7 nucleotides match TRBD1. This CDR3 region has 13 residues. From germline, CDR1 is LNHDA and CDR2 SQIVND (reference sequence). Losses at the gene ends were 7 bases for V and 1 base for J; bases not matched to a gene: 3. CDR3 region: CASTDRENTEAFF. The CDR3 DNA follows: TGTGCCAGTACTGACAGGGAGAACACTGAAGCTTTCTTT.

The chain uses TRBV2 and TRBJ2-1; D gene ambiguous. The V gene lost 4 bases and the J gene lost 2 bases, with 9 bases spanning the gap. The CDR3 runs to 14 residues. The germline CDR1 and CDR2 sequences are SNHLY and FYNNEI. As DNA, the CDR3 is TGTGCCAGCAGTGGGCAGTCTCCCTACAATGAGCAGTTCTTC. As protein: CASSGQSPYNEQFF.

This chain connects TRBV5-6 to TRBJ1-2, with 8 bases identical to TRBD1. Trimming at V came to 5 bases and at J to 1 base, leaving 4 bases not matched to a gene. The CDR3 consists of 14 residues. Germline V CDR1 and CDR2: SGHDT, YYEEEE. CDR3 loop: CASRPDRDNYGYTF. The CDR3 coding sequence is TGTGCCAGCAGACCGGACAGGGATAACTATGGCTACACCTTC.

The rearrangement uses TRBV11-3 and TRBJ2-7; D uncertain. V lost 1 base and J 3 bases, leaving 7 bases between the germline ends. Germline-derived CDR1 and CDR2 are SGHNT and YENEEA. This CDR3 spans 13 amino acids. In nucleotides, the CDR3 is TGTGCCAGCAGCTTAGCCCCAGGCTACGAGCAGTACTTC. Translating it yields CASSLAPGYEQYF.

This clone turned up a few times. This rearrangement joins TRBV18 to TRBJ2-7; tentatively, D is TRBD1 (5 bases). Trimming removed 5 bases at V and 4 bases at J, with 9 bases between. From germline, CDR1 is KGHSH and CDR2 LQKENI. This CDR3 region has 12 residues. CDR3 sequence: CASSSGSYEQYF. DNA of the CDR3: TGTGCCAGCTCATCAGGGTCTTACGAGCAGTACTTC.

The chain employs TRBV18 and TRBJ1-2, with a possible D match to TRBD1 (6 bases). V was clipped by 0 bases and J by 4 bases, with 15 bases between them. CDR3 length: 16 residues. Germline V gives CDR1 KGHSH, CDR2 LQKENI. In nucleotides, the CDR3 is TGTGCCAGCTCACCACCCGCTGGGGGCGGAGGCTATGGCTACACCTTC. Its protein product is CASSPPAGGGGYGYTF.

The chain is built from TRBV7-9 and TRBJ2-7; D is possibly TRBD1 (6 bases). Deletions cut 4 bases from V and 6 bases from J, with 10 bases between. The CDR3 length is 12 residues. Germline V gene data show CDR1 as SEHNR and CDR2 as FQNEAQ (reference sequence). The CDR3 protein is CASSYRDREQYF. In nucleotides, the CDR3 is TGTGCCAGCAGCTACAGGGATCGCGAGCAGTACTTC.

The genes are TRBV7-6 and TRBJ2-1, with 7 bases fitting TRBD2. Germline CDR1 SGHVS, CDR2 FNYEAQ. There are 15 residues in the CDR3. V was pared by 2 bases and J by 5 bases, with 6 bases of the junction left unmatched. The CDR3 coding sequence is TGTGCCAGCAGCTTAATGGGGAGGGGAGACAATGAGCAGTTCTTC. Translation gives CASSLMGRGDNEQFF.

The chain carries TRBV4-1 and TRBJ1-5; D is unresolved. The V gene's germline CDR1 is MGHRA and CDR2 YSYEKL. The length of the CDR3 is 14 residues. V lost 1 base and J 6 bases, leaving 10 bases between the germline ends. The CDR3 DNA is TGCGCCAGCAGCCAAGTTATCATCGGTCAGCCCCAGCATTTT. It yields the protein CASSQVIIGQPQHF.

J is TRBJ2-1 and V is TRBV27; 8 positions agree with TRBD2. The ends lost 6 bases at V and 7 bases at J; junction bases unmatched: 8. This CDR3 has 14 residues. CDR1 MNHEY and CDR2 SMNVEV come from the germline V gene (reference sequence). DNA for the CDR3: TGTGCCAGCAGCCGACTCGGGGGGGGGAATGAGCAGTTCTTC. Its protein is CASSRLGGGNEQFF.

This chain connects TRBV7-9 to TRBJ2-6, with D possibly TRBD2 on 6 matching bases. The V gene lost 0 bases and the J gene lost 3 bases, with 6 bases spanning the gap. Germline V CDR1 and CDR2: SEHNR, FQNEAQ (reference sequence). The CDR3 contains 15 residues. CDR3 residues: CASSLAEGGANVLTF. CDR3 DNA: TGTGCCAGCAGCTTAGCGGAGGGTGGGGCCAACGTCCTGACTTTC.

This chain uses TRBV9 with TRBJ1-2; no definite D call. The CDR3 length is 14 residues. The V and J ends lost 4 bases and 8 bases respectively, with 18 bases between them. Germline CDR1 and CDR2: SGDLS and YYNGEE. The CDR3 sequence: CASSRFEVRRGYTF. The DNA for the CDR3 is TGTGCCAGCAGCAGATTTGAAGTTCGGCGGGGCTACACCTTC.